This passage covers 3 T cell receptor beta chains from one sample sequenced in a study of T-cell reconstitution after alpha-beta-depleted transplantation in children. It was with unique molecular identifiers that the TCRbeta library was prepared. In TCRdb, the PCR reads were re-called with MiXCR into one record per CDR3 protein. The sample carries under 750,000 distinct CDR3 sequences, approximately 22% recorded once. The sequencing here drew on PBMCs, mostly from graft donor cells, taken 360 days after TCRalphabeta/CD19-depleted stem cell transplant. The receptors here all came from a boy younger than two who had a stem cell transplant for acute myeloid leukemia, so the T cells may come from the graft donor.

In this sample, this clonotype turned up a few times. The CDR3 DNA sequence: TGCAGTGCTCGGGCCCAGGGTTCAAGGGCCTACGAGCAGTACTTC. It yields the protein CSARAQGSRAYEQYF. The rearrangement links TRBV20-1 to TRBJ2-7; D is perhaps TRBD1 (5 bases). CDR3 length: 15 residues. Germline CDR1 is DFQATT and CDR2 is SNEGSKA (reference sequence). V lost 5 bases, J lost 2 bases, and 19 bases lay in between.

This clonotype was detected a few times. The V gene is TRBV28, the J gene TRBJ2-5; the D is unclear. V was shortened by 5 bases and J by 1 base, with 11 bases between the two germline ends. Germline CDR1 is MDHEN and CDR2 is SYDVKM. The CDR3 length is 14 residues. CDR3 sequence (DNA): TGTGCCAGCAGTCCCGGTCACAGCCAAGAGACCCAGTACTTC. It translates to CASSPGHSQETQYF.

The chain combines TRBV27 with TRBJ2-5, with TRBD1 matching 8 bases. This CDR3 spans 15 amino acids. Germline CDR1 MNHEY, CDR2 SMNVEV (reference sequence). The junction had 7 bases not matched to a gene; V was cut back by 5 bases and J by 2 bases. The CDR3 DNA follows: TGTGCCAGCAGTGTCAATACAGGGGGACAAGAGACCCAGTACTTC. Encoded protein: CASSVNTGGQETQYF.